The source of this TCR beta chain is a study of T cells in Graves' hyperthyroidism and ophthalmopathy. Study summary: Before treatment of any kind, peripheral blood was taken at initial diagnosis.

This clonotype occurred a few times. Patients having uncontrolled infection, another autoimmune disease, pregnancy or lactation were not included. RNA transcripts were the template for amplifying TCR beta CDR3 regions. The HTBI primer set served for first-round RT-PCR of the TCR CDR3. TCRdb used MiXCR to reprocess the multiplex PCR reads, holding one entry per CDR3 protein. The profile shows 600,000 to 800,000 distinct CDR3 sequences, roughly a third of them singletons. This TCR was recovered from a woman aged 40 to 49 with Graves' hyperthyroidism. The specimen was blood.

The CDR3 region is CASSFGQRDSGNTIYF. CDR3 sequence (DNA): TGCGCCAGCAGCTTCGGGCAACGGGATTCTGGAAACACCATATATTTT. The V call is TRBV5-1, the J call TRBJ1-3; D ambiguous. Germline V gene lookup returns CDR1 SGHRS and CDR2 YFSETQ. This CDR3 is 16 amino acids long. Trimming stripped 2 bases from V and 1 base from J, with 13 bases between.